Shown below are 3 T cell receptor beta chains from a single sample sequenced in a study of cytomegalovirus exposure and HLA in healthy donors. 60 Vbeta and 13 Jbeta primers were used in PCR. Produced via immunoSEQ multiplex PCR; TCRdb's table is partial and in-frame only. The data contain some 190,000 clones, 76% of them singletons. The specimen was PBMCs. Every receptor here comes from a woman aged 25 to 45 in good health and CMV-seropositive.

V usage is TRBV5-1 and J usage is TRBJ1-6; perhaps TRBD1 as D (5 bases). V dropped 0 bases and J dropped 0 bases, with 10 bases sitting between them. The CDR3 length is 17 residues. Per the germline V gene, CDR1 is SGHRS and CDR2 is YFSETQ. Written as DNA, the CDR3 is TGCGCCAGCAGCTTGGACGGGCAGGGCTCCTATAATTCACCCCTCCACTTT. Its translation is CASSLDGQGSYNSPLHF.

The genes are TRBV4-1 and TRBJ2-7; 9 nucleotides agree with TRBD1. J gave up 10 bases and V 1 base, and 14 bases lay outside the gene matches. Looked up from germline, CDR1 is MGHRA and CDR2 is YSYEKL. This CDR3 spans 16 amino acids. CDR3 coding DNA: TGCGCCAGCAGCCAAGGGGGGACAGGGCGTGATACGCACCAGTACTTC. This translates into CASSQGGTGRDTHQYF.

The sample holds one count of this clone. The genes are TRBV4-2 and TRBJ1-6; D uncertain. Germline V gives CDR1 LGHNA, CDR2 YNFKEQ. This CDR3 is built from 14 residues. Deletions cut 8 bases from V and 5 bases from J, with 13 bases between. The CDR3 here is CASSPEGDNSPLHF. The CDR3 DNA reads TGTGCCAGCTCACCAGAGGGAGATAATTCACCCCTCCACTTT.